The present T cell receptor (beta chain) was sequenced within a study of blood T cell repertoires in COVID-19 (dated by TCRdb to 2020 to 2022). Broadly, across the study: Collaborator samples came from the United States, Italy and Spain and covered acute and convalescent phases of COVID-19. The prospective study material was composed of cDNA or gDNA derived from T cells, B-cell-depleted T cells, or PBMCs. The dataset comprised deeply sampled blood TCRbeta repertoires from subjects exposed to, actively infected with, or recovered from COVID-19. The repertoires were released in a freely available public database intended as a resource for research on the immune response to SARS-CoV-2. The samples were drawn from the first 160 participants of the ongoing ImmuneRACE study and from 950 to 1,500 subjects provided by 6 global collaborators. Nearly every sample came with metadata listing a de-identified subject ID, COVID-19 status, age in years and sex. Where HLA class I and class II types were available, the types were taken from metadata supplied by the sample provider, not from assay-based typing.

Whole blood was collected in K2EDTA tubes by collaborating institutions according to the institutions' own protocols. Collaborator samples were shipped for TCRbeta analysis as frozen whole blood, isolated PBMCs, or DNA extracted from either sample type. The immunoSEQ Assay, a bias-controlled multiplex PCR, was used to amplify TCRbeta CDR3 regions from genomic DNA. The published analysis was carried out like this. The number of nucleated cells in each sample was estimated by amplification of reference gene primers within the assay. To quantify the absolute abundance of each unique TCRbeta CDR3 rearrangement, sequence reads were collapsed and filtered. For each sample, productive Simpson clonality was calculated by taking the square root of Simpson's diversity index across productive rearrangements. This is the immuneACCESS table as TCRdb keeps it, with only in-frame sequences that have V and J called. A part of the clones is gone; compared with another copy, unresolved V genes explain less than half, and the rest is unexplained. V, J and clone size were drawn from that table, and D and trimming were deduced from the DNA. Within this sample are 250,000 to 350,000 clones, with 88% of them counted one time only. The ten largest clones capture less than 10% of the sample.

CDR1 MNHNS and CDR2 SASEGT were looked up in the germline V gene. V is trimmed back by 3 bases and J by 7 bases, and the junction contains 4 bases that no gene match accounts for. There are 15 amino acids in the CDR3, from cysteine to phenylalanine inclusive. Only the CDR3 DNA stays, 45 bases, in frame from base 1. This clone has just a few counts. Its cognate antigen has yet to be identified. Base qualities are missing; no much larger clone stands one base away. Broader findings and caveats from the paper: Clinical and demographic metadata were provided uncurated, with the amount varying by source and participant.

The V and J genes are TRBV6-1 and TRBJ2-2, with 11 bases in between that match TRBD1. The TCR was taken from a man between 18 and 29 years old with active or convalescent COVID-19. The sequencing sample was made of peripheral blood. CDR3 protein: CASSEGTGGIGELFF. Here is the DNA: TGTGCCAGCAGTGAGGGGACAGGGGGGATCGGGGAGCTGTTTTTT.